The subject of this entry is one T cell receptor (beta chain). Seattle patients were enrolled during active infection and followed longitudinally. This CDR3 has 19 amino acids. The germline V and J ends were trimmed by 1 base and 2 bases, with 24 bases remaining between them. Germline lookup yields CDR1 KGHSH and CDR2 LQKENI. This sample was taken from a study of blood T cell repertoires in COVID-19. Whole-study context: Samples of COVID-19 (acute and convalescent) were obtained from the United States, Italy and Spain. PBMCs, B-cell-depleted T cells, or T cells provided the cDNA or gDNA that made up the material.

Under the authors' procedure: Reference gene primer amplification gave nucleated cell count estimates. TCRdb keeps only in-frame clones here, not all; method: immunoSEQ multiplex PCR. The D gene and trimming were derived from the DNA, and the V and J assignments and clone size from that table. The sample yields approximately 65,000 clones, about 90% seen once. This rearrangement joins TRBV18 to TRBJ2-7; perhaps TRBD2 as D (5 bases). What was sequenced was peripheral blood. The sequence came from a man aged 50 to 60 with COVID-19, enrolled during active disease. CDR3 sequence: CASSPRPSGPGVGAYEQYF. The CDR3 nucleotides read TGTGCCAGCTCACCACGTCCTTCGGGTCCCGGGGTCGGAGCCTACGAGCAGTACTTC.